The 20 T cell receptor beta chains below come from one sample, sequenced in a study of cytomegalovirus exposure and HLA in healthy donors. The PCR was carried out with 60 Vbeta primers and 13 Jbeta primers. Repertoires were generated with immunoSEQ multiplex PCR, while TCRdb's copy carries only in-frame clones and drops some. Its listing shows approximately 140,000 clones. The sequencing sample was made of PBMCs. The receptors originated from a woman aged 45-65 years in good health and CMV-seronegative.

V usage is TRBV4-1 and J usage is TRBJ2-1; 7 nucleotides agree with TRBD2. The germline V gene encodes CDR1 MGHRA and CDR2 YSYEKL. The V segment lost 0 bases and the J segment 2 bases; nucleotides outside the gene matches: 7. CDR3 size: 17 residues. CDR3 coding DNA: TGCGCCAGCAGCCAAGAGGGGGGGACGAAACCCTACAATGAGCAGTTCTTC. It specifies CASSQEGGTKPYNEQFF.

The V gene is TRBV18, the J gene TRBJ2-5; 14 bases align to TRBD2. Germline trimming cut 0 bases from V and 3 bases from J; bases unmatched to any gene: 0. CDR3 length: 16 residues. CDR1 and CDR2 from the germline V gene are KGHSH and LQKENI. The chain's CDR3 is CASSPPGLAGEETQYF. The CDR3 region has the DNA TGTGCCAGCTCACCACCGGGACTAGCGGGAGAAGAGACCCAGTACTTC.

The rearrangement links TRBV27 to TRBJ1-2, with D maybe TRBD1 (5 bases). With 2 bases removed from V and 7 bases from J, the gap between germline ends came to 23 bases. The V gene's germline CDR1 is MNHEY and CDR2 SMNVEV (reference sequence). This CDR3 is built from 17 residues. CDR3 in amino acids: CASSLKPPPQGLPGYTF. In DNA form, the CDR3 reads TGTGCCAGCAGTTTAAAACCCCCTCCTCAGGGTCTACCTGGCTACACCTTC.

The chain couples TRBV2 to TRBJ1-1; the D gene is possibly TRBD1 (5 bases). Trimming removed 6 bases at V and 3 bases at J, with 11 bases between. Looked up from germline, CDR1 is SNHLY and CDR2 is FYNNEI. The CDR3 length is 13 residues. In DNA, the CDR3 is TGTGCCAGCAGCGCCCAGGGTTACACTGAAGCTTTCTTT. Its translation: CASSAQGYTEAFF.

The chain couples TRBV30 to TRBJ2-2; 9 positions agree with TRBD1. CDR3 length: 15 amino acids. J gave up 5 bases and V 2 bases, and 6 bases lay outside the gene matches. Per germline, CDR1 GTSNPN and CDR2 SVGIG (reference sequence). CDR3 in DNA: TGTGCCTGGAGTTGGGGACAGGGTAAAACCGGGGAGCTGTTTTTT. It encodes CAWSWGQGKTGELFF.

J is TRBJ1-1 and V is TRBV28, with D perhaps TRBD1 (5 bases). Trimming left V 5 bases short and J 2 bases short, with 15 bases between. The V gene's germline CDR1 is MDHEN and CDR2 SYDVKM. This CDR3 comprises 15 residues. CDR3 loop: CASSLPPGLNTEAFF. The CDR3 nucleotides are TGTGCCAGCAGTCTTCCTCCGGGACTTAACACTGAAGCTTTCTTT.

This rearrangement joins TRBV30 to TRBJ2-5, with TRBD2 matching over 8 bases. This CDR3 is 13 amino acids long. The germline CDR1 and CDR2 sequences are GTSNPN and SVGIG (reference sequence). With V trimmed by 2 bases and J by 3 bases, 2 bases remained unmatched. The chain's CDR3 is CAWSSGLEETQYF. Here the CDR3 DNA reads TGTGCCTGGAGTTCGGGACTAGAAGAGACCCAGTACTTC.

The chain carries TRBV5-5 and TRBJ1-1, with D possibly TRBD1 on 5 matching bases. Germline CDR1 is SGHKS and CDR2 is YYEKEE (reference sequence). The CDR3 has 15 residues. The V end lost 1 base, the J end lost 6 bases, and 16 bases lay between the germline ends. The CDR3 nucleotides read TGTGCCAGCAGCTTGACAGGCGCTGAGTCGGCTGAAGCTTTCTTT. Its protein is CASSLTGAESAEAFF. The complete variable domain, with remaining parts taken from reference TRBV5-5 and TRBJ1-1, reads DAGVTQSPTHLIKTRGQQVTLRCSPISGHKSVSWYQQVLGQGPQFIFQYYEKEERGRGNFPDRFSARQFPNYSSELNVNALLLGDSALYLCASSLTGAESAEAFFGQGTRLTVV.

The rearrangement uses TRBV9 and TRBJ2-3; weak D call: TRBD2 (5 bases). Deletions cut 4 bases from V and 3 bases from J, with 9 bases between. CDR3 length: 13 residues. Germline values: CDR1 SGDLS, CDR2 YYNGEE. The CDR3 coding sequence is TGTGCCAGCAGCACCCCGGGAACAGATACGCAGTATTTT. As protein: CASSTPGTDTQYF.

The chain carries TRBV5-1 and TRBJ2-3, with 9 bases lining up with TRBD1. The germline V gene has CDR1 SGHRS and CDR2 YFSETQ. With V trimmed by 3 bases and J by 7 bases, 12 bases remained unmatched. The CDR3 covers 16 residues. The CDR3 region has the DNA TGCGCCAGCAGCTCCGGGACAGGGCCGACGCTGAATACGCAGTATTTT. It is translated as CASSSGTGPTLNTQYF.

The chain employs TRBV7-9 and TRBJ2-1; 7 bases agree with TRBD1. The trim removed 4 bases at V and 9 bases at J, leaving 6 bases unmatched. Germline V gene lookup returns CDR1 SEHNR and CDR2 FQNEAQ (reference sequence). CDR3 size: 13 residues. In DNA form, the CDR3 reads TGTGCCAGCAGCTCTCCAGGGGGTGGTGAGCAGTTCTTC. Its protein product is CASSSPGGGEQFF.

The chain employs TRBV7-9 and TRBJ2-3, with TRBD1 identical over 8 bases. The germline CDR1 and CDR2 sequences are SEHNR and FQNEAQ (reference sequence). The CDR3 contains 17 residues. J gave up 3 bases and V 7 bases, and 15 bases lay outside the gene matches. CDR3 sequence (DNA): TGTGCCAGCACCCCTCACCCGGACAGGGCGAAGACAGATACGCAGTATTTT. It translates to CASTPHPDRAKTDTQYF.

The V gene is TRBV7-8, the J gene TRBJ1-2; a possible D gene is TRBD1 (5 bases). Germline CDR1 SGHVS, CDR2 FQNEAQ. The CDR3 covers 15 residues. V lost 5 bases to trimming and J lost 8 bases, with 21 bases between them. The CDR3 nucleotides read TGTGCCAGCAGCCCAGAAGCGGGATGGCAGGGAGGCTACACCTTC. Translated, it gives CASSPEAGWQGGYTF.

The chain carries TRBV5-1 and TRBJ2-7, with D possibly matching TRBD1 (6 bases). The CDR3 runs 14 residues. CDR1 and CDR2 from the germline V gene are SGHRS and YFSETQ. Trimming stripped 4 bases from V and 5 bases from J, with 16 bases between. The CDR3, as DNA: TGCGCCAGCAGCCTCGTGGGGGCTAAGGACGAGCAGTACTTC. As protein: CASSLVGAKDEQYF.

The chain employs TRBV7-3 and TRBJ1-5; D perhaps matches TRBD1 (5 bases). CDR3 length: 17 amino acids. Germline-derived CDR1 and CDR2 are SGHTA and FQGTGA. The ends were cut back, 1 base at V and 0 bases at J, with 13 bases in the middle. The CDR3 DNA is TGTGCCAGCAGCTTAAAGGGTGGGGCGGCTAGCAATCAGCCCCAGCATTTT. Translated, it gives CASSLKGGAASNQPQHF.

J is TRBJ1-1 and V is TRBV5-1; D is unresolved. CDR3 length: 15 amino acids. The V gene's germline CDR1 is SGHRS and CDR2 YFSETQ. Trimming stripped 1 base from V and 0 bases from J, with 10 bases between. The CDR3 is CASSLHSGMNTEAFF. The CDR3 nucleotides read TGCGCCAGCAGCTTGCACTCGGGGATGAACACTGAAGCTTTCTTT.

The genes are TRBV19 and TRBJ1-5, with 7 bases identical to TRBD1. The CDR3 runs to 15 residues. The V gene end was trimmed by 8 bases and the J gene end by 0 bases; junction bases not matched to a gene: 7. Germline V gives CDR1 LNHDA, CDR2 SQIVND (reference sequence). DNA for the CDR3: TGTGCCAGTCACGGACAGGTGACTAGCAATCAGCCCCAGCATTTT. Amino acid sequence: CASHGQVTSNQPQHF.

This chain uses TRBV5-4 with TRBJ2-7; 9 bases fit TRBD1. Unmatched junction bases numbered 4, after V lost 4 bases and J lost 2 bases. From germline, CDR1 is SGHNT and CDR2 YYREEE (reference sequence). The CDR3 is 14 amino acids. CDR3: CASSEGQGTYEQYF. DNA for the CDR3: TGTGCCAGCAGCGAGGGACAGGGCACCTACGAGCAGTACTTC.

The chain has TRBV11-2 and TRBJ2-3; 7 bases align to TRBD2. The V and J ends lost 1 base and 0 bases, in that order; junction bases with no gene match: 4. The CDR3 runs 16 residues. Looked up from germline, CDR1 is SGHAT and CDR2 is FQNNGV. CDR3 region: CASSLGGAGSTDTQYF. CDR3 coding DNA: TGTGCCAGCAGCTTAGGAGGAGCGGGGAGCACAGATACGCAGTATTTT.

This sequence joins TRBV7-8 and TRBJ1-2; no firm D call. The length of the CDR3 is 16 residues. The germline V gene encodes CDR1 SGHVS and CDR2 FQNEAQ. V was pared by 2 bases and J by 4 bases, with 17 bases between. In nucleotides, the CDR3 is TGTGCCAGCAGCTTAAATCGGCCAGGAAGTAGCTATGGCTACACCTTC. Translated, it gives CASSLNRPGSSYGYTF.